This TCR beta chain originates from a study of shared clonotypes between healthy human individuals. CD8 cells classed as naive were CD45RO-negative and positively selected for CCR7, excluding terminally differentiated effector memory CD45RA+ cells. It was across several immunoSEQ plates that each subset's genomic DNA was evenly split. Per sorted-subset replicate PCR, input was 150 to 250 ng DNA, representing about 32,000 T cell genomes. The protocol was immunoSEQ multiplex PCR, while the TCRdb copy is restricted to in-frame clones and leaves out a portion. The data contain about 2,200,000 clones, more than 85% of them seen just once; the ten biggest clones take up roughly 1.7%. Germline V lookup: CDR1 MNHEY, CDR2 SMNVEV (reference sequence). The CDR3 has 14 amino acids. The V and J ends lost 5 bases and 10 bases, in that order; junction bases with no gene match: 11. Broader study findings: Naive subsets usually exceeded memory subsets in estimated richness. It was only blood that was sampled, and tissue repertoires likely differ.

This clone was seen just once. Antigen unknown. The chain couples TRBV27 to TRBJ1-5; 7 positions agree with TRBD1. The specimen sequenced was naive CD8+ T cells from PBMCs. This receptor was obtained from a man aged 18 to 30 in good health. Some clones in this sample may be carry-over from other donors' samples. The CDR3 reads CASSPTGPGSPQHF. For the CDR3, the DNA is TGTGCCAGCAGTCCGACAGGGCCTGGGTCCCCCCAGCATTTT.